Listed below are T cell receptor beta chains from one sample, sequenced in a study of blood T cell repertoires in COVID-19. This table comes from immunoSEQ multiplex PCR, and its TCRdb copy is limited to in-frame clones, with some not included. The sample includes just under 250,000 clones, 80% to 90% seen only once; the top ten take approximately 4.2%. The material sequenced was PBMCs or T cells enriched from blood (not recorded which). The source of these receptors is a woman aged 30 to 39 who had recovered from COVID-19. Both conserved end residues are part of each CDR3. D genes are given only for firm matches. The listing skips clone size in some rows; elsewhere it reads once, few, many or a size class.

NA,TRBJ1-5,NA,TRBV27,CASSLFPSGNQPQHF,TGTGCCAGCAGTTTATTCCCGTCGGGCAATCAGCCCCAGCATTTT
NA,TRBJ2-7,NA,TRBV5-4,CASSKDSSYEQYF,TGTGCCAGCAGCAAGGACAGTTCCTACGAGCAGTACTTC
NA,TRBJ1-1,NA,TRBV5-1,CASSRTELSSTNTEAFF,TGCGCCAGCAGTAGGACAGAGTTATCATCTACGAACACTGAAGCTTTCTTT
NA,TRBJ2-2,NA,TRBV7-2,CASSLPPGELFF,TGTGCCAGCAGCCTTCCCCCGGGGGAGCTGTTTTTT
NA,TRBJ1-1,NA,TRBV28,CASSSSTHRIWDTEAFF,TGTGCCAGCAGCTCATCGACCCACAGGATTTGGGACACTGAAGCTTTCTTT
once,TRBJ2-3,NA,TRBV18,CASSPPAGYTDTQYF,TGTGCCAGCTCACCACCGGCAGGGTACACAGATACGCAGTATTTT
NA,TRBJ2-2,NA,TRBV6-2/TRBV6-3,CASSRATGGELFF,TGTGCCAGCAGCCGCGCTACAGGCGGGGAGCTGTTTTTT
NA,TRBJ1-1,NA,TRBV5-1,CASSLRRDAAEAFF,TGCGCCAGCAGCTTGCGGAGGGACGCAGCTGAAGCTTTCTTT
NA,TRBJ2-5,TRBD1,TRBV3-1/TRBV3-2,CASSQGQGAGETQYF,TGTGCCAGCAGCCAAGGACAGGGGGCGGGGGAGACCCAGTACTTC
NA,TRBJ2-5,NA,TRBV5-1,CASSLENSPGETQYF,TGCGCCAGCAGCTTGGAGAACAGCCCGGGGGAGACCCAGTACTTC
NA,TRBJ2-3,NA,TRBV29-1,CSASRGSTDTQYF,TGCAGCGCCTCTAGGGGGAGCACAGATACGCAGTATTTT
NA,TRBJ2-3,TRBD2,TRBV30,CAWDTSGGSKYF,TGTGCCTGGGATACTAGCGGGGGTAGCAAGTATTTT
NA,TRBJ1-5,TRBD1,TRBV19,CASTLWTGSNQPQHF,TGTGCCAGTACTCTATGGACAGGGAGCAATCAGCCCCAGCATTTT
NA,TRBJ1-1,NA,TRBV19,CASSRVPGTEAFF,TGTGCCAGTAGTCGGGTCCCGGGAACTGAAGCTTTCTTT
NA,TRBJ1-2,NA,TRBV18,CASSPGDYYGYTF,TGTGCCAGCTCACCCGGAGACTACTATGGCTACACCTTC
NA,TRBJ2-4,TRBD1,TRBV28,CASRQQGGLAKNIQYF,TGTGCCAGCAGGCAACAGGGGGGTCTAGCCAAAAACATTCAGTACTTC
few,TRBJ1-1,TRBD1,TRBV5-1,CASSLFGTGGTEAFF,TGCGCCAGCAGCTTATTCGGGACAGGGGGGACTGAAGCTTTCTTT
few,TRBJ2-1,TRBD2,TRBV4-3,CASSQAGTSGSSEQFF,TGCGCCAGCAGCCAGGCCGGGACTAGCGGGAGCTCTGAGCAGTTCTTC
NA,TRBJ1-5,NA,TRBV20-1,CSASMAGANQPQHF,TGCAGTGCTAGTATGGCGGGGGCCAATCAGCCCCAGCATTTT
NA,TRBJ1-2,NA,TRBV19,CASSKRPYPGYTF,TGTGCCAGTAGTAAGCGTCCCTACCCTGGCTACACCTTC
few,TRBJ1-1,NA,TRBV9,CASSVAFGGAEAFF,TGTGCCAGCAGCGTAGCCTTTGGAGGGGCTGAAGCTTTCTTT
NA,TRBJ2-1,NA,TRBV3-1/TRBV3-2,CASSLLLNEQFF,TGTGCCAGCAGTCTCCTGTTGAATGAGCAGTTCTTC
NA,TRBJ2-5,NA,TRBV14,CASSQSSETQYF,TGTGCCAGCAGCCAATCTTCTGAGACCCAGTACTTC
NA,TRBJ2-4,NA,TRBV6-2/TRBV6-3,CASSYHFSRELAKNIQYF,TGTGCCAGCAGTTACCACTTTTCCCGGGAGCTAGCCAAAAACATTCAGTACTTC
NA,TRBJ2-1,TRBD2,TRBV4-3,CASSQGLAGPNEQFF,TGCGCCAGCAGCCAGGGACTAGCGGGACCCAATGAGCAGTTCTTC
NA,TRBJ1-4,NA,TRBV19,CASTRGVGEKLFF,TGTGCCAGTACCAGGGGAGTAGGGGAAAAACTGTTTTTT
NA,TRBJ1-5,NA,TRBV7-9,CASSLGALRDQPQHF,TGTGCCAGCAGCTTAGGTGCCCTTCGGGATCAGCCCCAGCATTTT
NA,TRBJ2-2,NA,TRBV28,CASSSPVPTNTGELFF,TGTGCCAGCAGTTCCCCAGTGCCCACGAACACCGGGGAGCTGTTTTTT
NA,TRBJ2-7,TRBD2,TRBV9,CASSDSRGGTSGSPPLPYEQYF,TGTGCCAGCAGCGACAGTAGAGGGGGAACTAGCGGGAGTCCCCCTTTACCCTACGAGCAGTACTTC
NA,TRBJ2-3,TRBD2,TRBV29-1,CSVVIPGTSGTDTQYF,TGCAGCGTTGTCATACCGGGGACTAGCGGGACAGATACGCAGTATTTT
NA,TRBJ1-2,NA,TRBV30,CALNTGTVSTTYGYTF,TGTGCCCTCAACACAGGGACCGTTTCCACTACCTATGGCTACACCTTT
NA,TRBJ1-1,TRBD1,TRBV7-6,CASSEGAGTNTEAFF,TGTGCCAGCAGCGAGGGGGCAGGGACGAACACTGAAGCTTTCTTT
NA,TRBJ1-2,TRBD1,TRBV5-4,CASSPNVNRGRGYTF,TGTGCCAGCAGCCCCAACGTAAACAGGGGGCGAGGCTACACCTTC
NA,TRBJ2-2,NA,TRBV12-3/TRBV12-4,CASSPNTGELFF,TGTGCCAGCAGCCCAAACACCGGGGAGCTGTTTTTT
many,TRBJ2-7,NA,TRBV27,CASSLYKGSEQYF,TGTGCCAGCAGTTTATATAAGGGGTCTGAGCAGTACTTC
NA,TRBJ1-2,TRBD1,TRBV18,CASSPQPGQVLYGYTF,TGTGCCAGCTCACCACAGCCGGGACAGGTCCTCTATGGCTACACCTTC
NA,TRBJ1-2,TRBD1,TRBV28,CASSFRGHGYTF,TGTGCCAGCAGTTTCAGGGGGCACGGCTACACCTTC
NA,TRBJ1-1,NA,TRBV2,CASRAGTSNTEAFF,TGTGCCAGCAGGGCCGGGACATCGAACACTGAAGCTTTCTTT
NA,TRBJ1-1,NA,TRBV7-3,CASSQGQIMNTEAFF,TGTGCCAGCAGCCAAGGACAGATTATGAACACTGAAGCTTTCTTT
NA,TRBJ2-5,NA,TRBV15,CATSRDILGRETQYF,TGTGCCACCAGCAGAGATATCCTAGGGAGAGAGACCCAGTACTTC
NA,TRBJ1-2,NA,TRBV4-3,CASSQEGERSGYTF,TGCGCCAGCAGCCAAGAGGGCGAACGTTCCGGCTACACCTTC
NA,TRBJ1-5,NA,TRBV3-1/TRBV3-2,CASRGQGSNQPQHF,TGTGCCAGCAGGGGCCAGGGTAGCAATCAGCCCCAGCATTTT
NA,TRBJ1-5,NA,TRBV21-1,CASSKVTQGSPDYQPQHF,TGTGCCAGCAGCAAAGTCACCCAGGGCTCCCCTGACTATCAGCCCCAGCATTTT
NA,TRBJ2-4,TRBD2,TRBV29-1,CSVQASGNRDIQYF,TGCAGCGTTCAAGCTAGCGGGAATAGAGACATTCAGTACTTC
NA,TRBJ1-1,NA,TRBV19,CASSSSSVRNTEAFF,TGTGCCAGTAGTTCGTCCTCAGTCAGGAACACTGAAGCTTTCTTT
NA,TRBJ2-7,TRBD2,TRBV5-1,CASSPQREVVEQYF,TGCGCCAGCAGCCCCCAGCGGGAGGTTGTAGAGCAGTACTTC
NA,TRBJ2-3,TRBD2,TRBV5-1,CASSLGLATDTQYF,TGCGCCAGCAGCTTGGGACTAGCGACAGATACGCAGTATTTT
NA,TRBJ1-1,TRBD1,TRBV7-2,CASSQRQGVVSAFF,TGTGCCAGCAGCCAAAGACAGGGGGTGGTCTCTGCTTTCTTT
NA,TRBJ2-7,TRBD2,TRBV20-1,CSASLAGARQYF,TGCAGTGCTAGTTTAGCGGGAGCCCGGCAGTACTTC
NA,TRBJ1-2,NA,TRBV28,CASSSHISGYTF,TGTGCCAGCAGTTCCCATATTAGTGGCTACACCTTC
NA,TRBJ2-7,NA,TRBV10-2,CASSGQVYEQYF,TGCGCCAGCAGTGGGCAGGTCTACGAGCAGTACTTC
NA,TRBJ2-7,NA,TRBV7-9,CASSSPSTRGGGEQYF,TGTGCCAGCAGCTCACCCTCTACCCGCGGTGGAGGCGAGCAGTACTTC
NA,TRBJ1-1,NA,TRBV11-2,CASSLDRGRAEAFF,TGTGCCAGCAGCTTAGATCGGGGGAGGGCTGAAGCTTTCTTT
NA,TRBJ2-3,NA,TRBV9,CASSESGSTDTQYF,TGTGCCAGCAGCGAGTCAGGGAGCACAGATACGCAGTATTTT
few,TRBJ2-1,NA,TRBV27,CASSLAEAYNEQFF,TGTGCCAGCAGTTTGGCGGAGGCCTACAATGAGCAGTTCTTC
NA,TRBJ1-3,TRBD1,TRBV28,CASSLPPGQVRHTIYF,TGTGCCAGCAGTTTGCCCCCGGGACAGGTGCGTCACACCATATATTTT
NA,TRBJ1-2,TRBD1,TRBV27,CASSVTGAANYGYTF,TGTGCCAGCAGTGTAACAGGGGCCGCTAACTATGGCTACACCTTC